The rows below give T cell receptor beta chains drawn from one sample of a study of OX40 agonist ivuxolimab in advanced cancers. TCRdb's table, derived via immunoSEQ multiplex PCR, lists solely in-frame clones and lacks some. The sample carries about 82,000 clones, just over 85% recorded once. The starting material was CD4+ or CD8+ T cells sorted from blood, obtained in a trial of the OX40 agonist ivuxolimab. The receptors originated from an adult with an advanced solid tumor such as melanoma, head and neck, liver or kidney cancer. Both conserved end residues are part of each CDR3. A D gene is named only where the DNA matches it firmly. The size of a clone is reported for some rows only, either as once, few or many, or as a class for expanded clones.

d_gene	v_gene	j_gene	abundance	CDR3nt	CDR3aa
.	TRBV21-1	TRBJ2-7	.	TGTGCCAGACCAGTACTCCAAAACAGGGTGTTAGCCTACGAGCAGTACTTC	CARPVLQNRVLAYEQYF
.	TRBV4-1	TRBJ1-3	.	TGCGCCAGCAGCCAAGAGGGAAGGCTTAAGGCCGGAAACACCATATATTTT	CASSQEGRLKAGNTIYF
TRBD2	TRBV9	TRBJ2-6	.	TGTGCCAGCAGCGGGACCGGACTAGCTGGGGCCAACGTCCTGACTTTC	CASSGTGLAGANVLTF
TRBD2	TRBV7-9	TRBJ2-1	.	TGTGCCAGCAGCCCCACTAGCGGATCCTACAATGAGCAGTTCTTC	CASSPTSGSYNEQFF
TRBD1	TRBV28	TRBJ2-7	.	TGTGCCAGCAGTTCCCCGCGGACAGGGGGGTCCTACGAGCAGTACTTC	CASSSPRTGGSYEQYF
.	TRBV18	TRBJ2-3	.	TGTGCCAGCTCACCAGTCACTGAAGCAGATACGCAGTATTTT	CASSPVTEADTQYF
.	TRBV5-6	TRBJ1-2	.	TGTGCCAGCAGCTACCCCGGGCGGGTGGACTATGGCTACACCTTC	CASSYPGRVDYGYTF
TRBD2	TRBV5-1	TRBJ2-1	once	TGCGCCAGCAGTGGGGGAGGGGCCTACAATGAGCAGTTCTTC	CASSGGGAYNEQFF
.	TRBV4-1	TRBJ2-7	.	TGCGCCAGCAGCCAAGTGAACGGTATCTACGAGCAGTACTTC	CASSQVNGIYEQYF
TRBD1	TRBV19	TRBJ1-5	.	TGTGCCAGTAGTTCTACAGGGGAAAATCAGCCCCAGCATTTT	CASSSTGENQPQHF
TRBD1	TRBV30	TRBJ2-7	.	TGTGCCTGGAGTACCATAGGACAGGGAAAATACGAGCAGTACTTC	CAWSTIGQGKYEQYF
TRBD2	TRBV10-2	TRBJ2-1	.	TGCGCCAGCAGTGATACTAGCGTTAGAATGAAGCAGTTCTTC	CASSDTSVRMKQFF
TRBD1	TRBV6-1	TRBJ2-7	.	TGTGCCAGCAGTGAAAGAGGACAGGGTGTACCTATGGACGAGCAGTACTTC	CASSERGQGVPMDEQYF
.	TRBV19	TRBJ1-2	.	TGTGCCAGTAGTATTACGACCTATGGCTACACCTTC	CASSITTYGYTF
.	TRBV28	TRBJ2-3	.	TGTGCCAGCAGTTTGCACGGACCTCGCACAGATACGCAGTATTTT	CASSLHGPRTDTQYF
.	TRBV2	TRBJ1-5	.	TGTGCCAGCAAACGGGACCACAATCAGCCCCAGCATTTT	CASKRDHNQPQHF